These 22 T cell receptor beta chains originate from one sample sequenced in a study of CD8+CD57+ T cells in acquired aplastic anemia. Genomic DNA was employed as the template in profiling TCR beta VDJ and CDR3. TCRdb called the reads again in MiXCR, with one record for every CDR3 protein. Among a few hundred thousand distinct CDR3 sequences listed, about three fifths were seen once. It was patients with CD8+CD57+ cell expansion by flow cytometry who were chosen for sequencing. The sample comprised sorted CD4+, CD8+, or CD8+CD57+ T cells (not recorded which) from PBMCs. The receptors come from a human donor with aplastic anemia.

The J gene is TRBJ2-3, the V gene TRBV2, with D possibly being TRBD2 (6 bases). The CDR3 is 14 residues long. From germline, CDR1 is SNHLY and CDR2 FYNNEI. Trimming cost V 4 bases and J 6 bases, with 14 bases left between them. CDR3 amino acids: CASSGGTHADTQYF. As DNA, the CDR3 is TGTGCCAGCAGTGGGGGGACTCACGCGGATACGCAGTATTTT.

The chain combines TRBV20-1 with TRBJ2-7, with D tentatively TRBD1 (5 bases). CDR1 is DFQATT, CDR2 SNEGSKA, per germline (reference sequence). The CDR3 length is 13 residues. The V and J ends lost 6 bases and 3 bases respectively, with 15 bases between them. CDR3 residues: CSAEDDRYYEQYF. The CDR3 nucleotides are TGCAGTGCAGAAGACGACAGATACTACGAGCAGTACTTC.

The chain has TRBV5-7 and TRBJ2-3, with TRBD2 matching over 9 bases. TRBV5-7 is filed as an ORF, its function uncertain. Unmatched junction bases numbered 10, after V lost 3 bases and J lost 5 bases. This CDR3 has 16 residues. CDR3 residues: CASSSYGTSRKDTQYF. As DNA, the CDR3 is TGTGCCAGCAGCTCTTACGGGACTAGCAGGAAAGATACGCAGTATTTT.

A single count supports this clonotype. This chain links TRBV20-1 with TRBJ2-1; 7 bases are shared with TRBD2. The CDR3 consists of 12 residues. The germline V gene has CDR1 DFQATT and CDR2 SNEGSKA (reference sequence). The V gene end was trimmed by 6 bases and the J gene end by 6 bases; junction bases not matched to a gene: 5. CDR3 loop: CSAREAGNEQFF. The CDR3 bases are TGCAGTGCCCGGGAGGCGGGCAATGAGCAGTTCTTC.

V and J are TRBV9 and TRBJ2-2, with 9 bases fitting TRBD1. The germline gives CDR1 SGDLS, CDR2 YYNGEE. The CDR3 runs to 15 residues. After removal of 7 bases from V and 2 bases from J, the junction contained 6 bases not matched to a gene. CDR3 in amino acids: CASHRDRANTGELFF. The DNA of the CDR3 is TGTGCCAGCCACCGGGACAGGGCTAACACCGGGGAGCTGTTTTTT.

The chain employs TRBV29-1 and TRBJ2-7, with 9 bases that match TRBD1. CDR3 length: 13 amino acids. The junction had 7 bases not matched to a gene; V was cut back by 5 bases and J by 5 bases. CDR1 is SQVTM and CDR2 is ANQGSEA in the germline V gene. CDR3 sequence (DNA): TGCAGCGTTCGGGACAGGGCACCCCACGAGCAGTACTTC. It codes for CSVRDRAPHEQYF.

The chain employs TRBV7-9 and TRBJ1-5; TRBD1 might be the D (5 bases). The CDR3 runs 17 residues. Germline V gene sequence: CDR1 SEHNR, CDR2 FQNEAQ (reference sequence). Trimming took off 4 bases at V and 5 bases at J, with 21 bases between the two ends. CDR3 residues: CASSSIRGTESYQPQHF. Here the CDR3 DNA reads TGTGCCAGCAGCTCTATACGCGGGACGGAAAGCTATCAGCCCCAGCATTTT. Supplemented by reference TRBV7-9 and TRBJ1-5, the full variable domain reads DTGVSQNPRHKITKRGQNVTFRCDPISEHNRLYWYRQTLGQGPEFLTYFQNEAQLEKSRLLSDRFSAERPKGSFSTLEIQRTEQGDSAMYLCASSSIRGTESYQPQHFGDGTRLSIL.

CDR3 protein: CASSLSVGTEAFF. CDR3 nucleotide sequence: TGTGCCAGCAGTTTGTCGGTGGGCACTGAAGCTTTCTTT. The gene calls are TRBV7-9 and TRBJ1-1; no firm D call. Germline-derived CDR1 and CDR2 are SEHNR and FQNEAQ (reference sequence). Between the trimmed V and J ends, which lost 6 bases and 4 bases, there was a span of 12 bases. The CDR3 runs 13 residues.

V gene TRBV6-6 combines with J gene TRBJ1-6; D is ambiguous. The germline V and J ends were trimmed by 4 bases and 7 bases, with 17 bases remaining between them. The length of the CDR3 is 16 residues. Germline CDR1 is MNHNY and CDR2 is SVGAGI (reference sequence). The CDR3 is CASSSPGERLNSPLHF. For the CDR3, the DNA is TGTGCCAGCAGTTCGCCCGGGGAGCGCTTGAATTCACCCCTCCACTTT.

The table lists this clonotype with a few counts. The chain has TRBV2 and TRBJ1-2; D not certain. The CDR3 contains 14 residues. Germline CDR1 and CDR2: SNHLY and FYNNEI. V lost 5 bases and J lost 2, with 12 bases in between. CDR3 loop: CASSSGRSNYGYTF. CDR3 nucleotide sequence: TGTGCCAGCAGTAGTGGACGTTCAAACTATGGCTACACCTTC.

The chain has TRBV7-2 and TRBJ2-5; TRBD2 aligns across 8 bases. Germline CDR1 reads SGHTA; CDR2 reads FQGNSA. J gave up 3 bases and V 5 bases, and 11 bases lay outside the gene matches. The CDR3 length is 16 residues. The CDR3 DNA reads TGTGCCAGCAGCCCGCGGGAGCGGGGGCCTAAAGAGACCCAGTACTTC. Its protein is CASSPRERGPKETQYF.

The J gene is TRBJ1-1, the V gene TRBV2; D is perhaps TRBD1 (5 bases). V lost 11 bases, J lost 4 bases, and 17 bases lay in between. Germline V gene sequence: CDR1 SNHLY, CDR2 FYNNEI. CDR3 length equals 13 residues. CDR3 residues: CASRREGATEAFF. The DNA of the CDR3 is TGTGCCTCCCGAAGGGAAGGGGCCACTGAAGCTTTCTTT.

In its sample, this clonotype was seen many times. The rearrangement joins TRBV6-6 to TRBJ2-1, with TRBD2 matching 11 bases. Trimming took 8 bases from V and 9 from J; bases not matched to a gene: 9. Looked up from germline, CDR1 is MNHNY and CDR2 is SVGAGI (reference sequence). This CDR3 is 14 amino acids long. In nucleotides, the CDR3 is TGTGCCAGCCAGCATCTAGCGGGAGGCCTTGAGCAGTTCTTC. As protein: CASQHLAGGLEQFF.

This clonotype appeared once. This chain connects TRBV9 to TRBJ1-2, with 7 bases that match TRBD1. V trimming: 4 bases; J trimming: 7 bases; junction bases outside the gene matches: 25. Germline V gives CDR1 SGDLS, CDR2 YYNGEE. This CDR3 has 19 amino acids. The CDR3 DNA is TGTGCCAGCAGCCCGACTCCATACCTCTCCGGGACAGTTACCAGTGGCTACACCTTC. This translates into CASSPTPYLSGTVTSGYTF. Looking up the rest from reference TRBV9 and TRBJ1-2 gives the full variable domain: DSGVTQTPKHLITATGQRVTLRCSPRSGDLSVYWYQQSLDQGLQFLIQYYNGEERAKGNILERFSAQQFPDLHSELNLSSLELGDSALYFCASSPTPYLSGTVTSGYTFGSGTRLTVV.

The chain is built from TRBV2 and TRBJ2-7, with TRBD2 matching 8 bases. Germline V gene sequence: CDR1 SNHLY, CDR2 FYNNEI. The CDR3 has 14 amino acids. The trim removed 6 bases at V and 6 bases at J, leaving 10 bases unmatched. CDR3 DNA sequence: TGTGCCAGCAGGGCGGGGGGCCTGAGAGGCGAGCAGTACTTC. Residues: CASRAGGLRGEQYF.

The chain couples TRBV9 to TRBJ2-7; weak D call: TRBD1 (6 bases). Per germline, CDR1 SGDLS and CDR2 YYNGEE. The CDR3 has 14 amino acids. V gave up 3 bases and J gave up 2 bases, with 12 bases separating them. The DNA of the CDR3 is TGTGCCAGCAGCGCCGGACAGTCACCCTACGAGCAGTACTTC. Encoded protein: CASSAGQSPYEQYF.

The CDR3 DNA sequence: TGTGCCAGCAGCTTATCGGGTTTTGGAAACACCTTC. This encodes CASSLSGFGNTF. The chain combines TRBV7-2 with TRBJ1-2, with D hard to call. The CDR3 spans 12 residues. Germline lookup yields CDR1 SGHTA and CDR2 FQGNSA. V dropped 2 bases and J dropped 12 bases, with 13 bases sitting between them.

The CDR3: CATTPLAGGEETQYF. DNA for the CDR3: TGTGCCACAACTCCACTAGCGGGGGGCGAAGAGACCCAGTACTTC. V usage is TRBV10-3 and J usage is TRBJ2-5; TRBD2 matches at 12 bases. CDR1 and CDR2 from the germline V gene are ENHRY and SYGVKD. The CDR3 sequence is 15 residues long. The J segment lost 3 bases and the V segment lost 10 bases, leaving 9 bases of the junction unmatched.

The V gene is TRBV19, the J gene TRBJ1-5, with 10 positions matching TRBD1. Per germline, CDR1 LNHDA and CDR2 SQIVND (reference sequence). The junction had 9 bases not matched to a gene; V was cut back by 2 bases and J by 2 bases. There are 18 residues in the CDR3. The CDR3 loop reads CASSITSGTGVGNQPQHF. The CDR3 nucleotides read TGTGCCAGTAGTATAACCTCCGGGACAGGGGTAGGCAATCAGCCCCAGCATTTT.

V and J are TRBV20-1 and TRBJ2-2; 7 bases align to TRBD1. CDR1 is DFQATT, CDR2 SNEGSKA, per germline (reference sequence). This CDR3 comprises 14 residues. V was pared by 3 bases and J by 3 bases, with 4 bases of the junction left unmatched. The CDR3 region is CSARLTGDTGELFF. The CDR3 DNA is TGCAGTGCTAGGTTAACAGGGGACACCGGGGAGCTGTTTTTT.

This clonotype rates as medium-sized (0.01 to 0.1%). The V call is TRBV29-1, the J call TRBJ1-1; the D gene is possibly TRBD1 (6 bases). Trimming took 7 bases from V and 3 from J, leaving 15 bases between them. The CDR3 length is 13 residues. The germline V gene has CDR1 SQVTM and CDR2 ANQGSEA. In DNA, the CDR3 is TGCAGCGGAGGTACAGGGTTATACACTGAAGCTTTCTTT. Translated: CSGGTGLYTEAFF. Full variable domain (rest looked up from reference TRBV29-1 and TRBJ1-1): SAVISQKPSRDICQRGTSLTIQCQVDSQVTMMFWYRQQPGQSLTLIATANQGSEATYESGFVIDKFPISRPNLTFSTLTVSNMSPEDSSIYLCSGGTGLYTEAFFGQGTRLTVV.

This clonotype was recorded many times. The V and J genes are TRBV11-2 and TRBJ2-5, with TRBD2 identical over 7 bases. CDR1 is SGHAT and CDR2 is FQNNGV in the germline V gene. V shed 6 bases, J shed 3 bases, and the junction held 7 bases outside the gene matches. The CDR3 contains 14 residues. CDR3 amino acids: CASRRTSVEETQYF. CDR3 sequence (DNA): TGTGCCAGCAGACGAACTAGCGTCGAAGAGACCCAGTACTTC.